These 19 T cell receptor beta chains share one sample of origin, sequenced in a study of shared clonotypes between healthy human individuals. TCRdb keeps only in-frame clones here, not all; method: immunoSEQ multiplex PCR. The sample has over 95,000 clones; 68% are singletons. The sequencing input was memory CD8+ T cells sorted from blood. Subset denoted: CD45RO+ cells pooled with CCR7-negative TemRA cells. All receptors derive from a young woman in good health.

The V and J genes are TRBV29-1 and TRBJ2-5; D is uncertain. This CDR3 has 11 residues. Trimming stripped 3 bases from V and 13 bases from J, with 15 bases between. Germline lookup yields CDR1 SQVTM and CDR2 ANQGSEA. This CDR3 is CSVEARALMYF. CDR3 nucleotides: TGCAGCGTTGAGGCCAGAGCGCTGATGTACTTC.

In DNA, the CDR3 is TGTGCCACCAGCAGAGGGACGTCTAGCACAGATACGCAGTATTTT. It codes for CATSRGTSSTDTQYF. This chain joins TRBV15 and TRBJ2-3; unclear D gene. The CDR3 contains 15 residues. CDR1 and CDR2 (germline): LNHNV, YYDKDF (reference sequence). V was cut by 1 base and J by 0 bases, with 8 bases left in between.

This clone was counted a few times. The chain employs TRBV21-1 and TRBJ1-1. TRBV21-1 is recorded as a pseudogene. This CDR3 comprises 13 residues. CDR3: CASSKILNTEAFF. The DNA for the CDR3 is TGTGCCAGCAGCAAAATATTGAACACTGAAGCTTTCTTT.

The V and J genes are TRBV5-4 and TRBJ1-2, with D perhaps matching TRBD1 (5 bases). The germline V gene encodes CDR1 SGHNT and CDR2 YYREEE (reference sequence). Trimming pared 0 bases from V and 3 bases from J, leaving 15 bases between. This CDR3 has 16 residues. In nucleotides, the CDR3 is TGTGCCAGCAGCTTGGGAGGCCAGGGCTCCGACTATGGCTACACCTTC. Encoded protein: CASSLGGQGSDYGYTF.

The CDR3 is CASSVRGREETQYF. The CDR3 nucleotides read TGTGCCAGCAGTGTTCGGGGACGGGAGGAGACCCAGTACTTC. The chain uses TRBV6-1 and TRBJ2-5, with D possibly being TRBD2 (6 bases). Germline-derived CDR1 and CDR2 are MNHNS and SASEGT. The CDR3 has 14 residues. Trimming stripped 4 bases from V and 5 bases from J, with 14 bases between.

This chain links TRBV29-1 with TRBJ1-2; TRBD1 is a possible D gene (6 bases). The CDR3 runs to 15 residues. From germline, CDR1 is SQVTM and CDR2 ANQGSEA. Trimming pared 7 bases from V and 0 bases from J, leaving 18 bases between. The DNA for the CDR3 is TGCAGCGCCGCTCCGTCAGGGGTGGCTAACTATGGCTACACCTTC. Protein sequence: CSAAPSGVANYGYTF.

The chain recombines TRBV6-4 with TRBJ1-4; no reliable D call. This CDR3 has 14 amino acids. Germline lookup yields CDR1 MRHNA and CDR2 SNTAGT. V was clipped by 2 bases and J by 5 bases, with 9 bases between them. The CDR3 DNA sequence: TGTGCCAGCAGTGACGGACGAGAGAATGAAAAACTGTTTTTT. It translates to CASSDGRENEKLFF.

V and J are TRBV5-1 and TRBJ1-2, with a weak D call TRBD1 (5 bases). This CDR3 comprises 13 residues. Trimming took off 7 bases at V and 8 bases at J, with 18 bases between the two ends. In germline, CDR1 is SGHRS, CDR2 YFSETQ. In DNA, the CDR3 is TGCGCCAGCTGCCCGGGAGGGGTTGGAGGCTACACCTTC. This gives the protein CASCPGGVGGYTF.

The chain links TRBV6-1 to TRBJ2-6; no reliable D call. Trimming took off 5 bases at V and 4 bases at J, with 12 bases between the two ends. The CDR3 extends over 15 amino acids. Germline assignment: CDR1 MNHNS and CDR2 SASEGT. Written as DNA, the CDR3 is TGTGCCAGCAGTCCACGAATGGAGGGGGCCAACGTCCTGACTTTC. Protein product: CASSPRMEGANVLTF.

In its sample, this clone was seen once. The V call is TRBV19, the J call TRBJ1-5; TRBD1 aligns across 11 bases. The V and J ends lost 5 bases and 7 bases, in that order; junction bases with no gene match: 10. From germline, CDR1 is LNHDA and CDR2 SQIVND (reference sequence). The CDR3 runs 16 residues. The CDR3, as DNA: TGTGCCAGTAGTCAAACGGACAGGGGGCGGCGACAGCCCCAGCATTTT. The encoded protein is CASSQTDRGRRQPQHF.

The chain employs TRBV4-2 and TRBJ2-3, with 7 bases fitting TRBD2. This CDR3 spans 16 amino acids. Germline V CDR1 and CDR2: LGHNA, YNFKEQ. V was pared by 6 bases and J by 1 base, with 10 bases of the junction left unmatched. CDR3 protein: CASRRVAGEGTDTQYF. The CDR3 DNA reads as TGTGCCAGCAGGCGGGTCGCGGGGGAAGGCACAGATACGCAGTATTTT.

The chain carries TRBV6-1 and TRBJ1-1; 10 bases fit TRBD1. This CDR3 has 15 residues. Germline loops: CDR1 MNHNS, CDR2 SASEGT. Trimming took 1 base from V and 4 from J; bases not matched to a gene: 3. The CDR3 reads CASSEGTGGGTEAFF. The CDR3 nucleotides read TGTGCCAGCAGTGAAGGGACAGGGGGGGGCACTGAAGCTTTCTTT.

The chain couples TRBV15 to TRBJ2-1; 8 nucleotides align to TRBD2. The V segment lost 1 base and the J segment 0 bases; nucleotides outside the gene matches: 2. Germline CDR1 reads LNHNV; CDR2 reads YYDKDF (reference sequence). The CDR3 sequence is 16 residues long. DNA of the CDR3: TGTGCCACCAGCAGAGTAGCGGGAAGCTCCTACAATGAGCAGTTCTTC. Amino acids: CATSRVAGSSYNEQFF.

The chain carries TRBV29-1 and TRBJ2-1; 11 positions match TRBD2. The V segment lost 2 bases and the J segment 8 bases; nucleotides outside the gene matches: 14. Germline V gives CDR1 SQVTM, CDR2 ANQGSEA. The length of the CDR3 is 17 residues. In DNA, the CDR3 is TGCAGCGTTGAACCCCCGCGGCGGGGGACTAGCGGTGATGAGCAGTTCTTC. It codes for CSVEPPRRGTSGDEQFF.

This clone was seen only a few times. The chain uses TRBV7-9 and TRBJ2-7; 12 bases match TRBD2. Trimming cost V 6 bases and J 4 bases; bases outside gene matches: 10. The CDR3 runs to 16 residues. In germline, CDR1 is SEHNR, CDR2 FQNEAQ (reference sequence). For the CDR3, the DNA is TGTGCCAGCAGTCAGACTAGCGGGAGCCGTAAATACGAGCAGTACTTC. As protein: CASSQTSGSRKYEQYF.

This clone was counted between two and nine times. The chain has TRBV15 and TRBJ1-4, with a possible D match to TRBD1 (5 bases). The CDR3 has 20 amino acids. Trimming pared 0 bases from V and 0 bases from J, leaving 20 bases between. Germline loops: CDR1 LNHNV, CDR2 YYDKDF (reference sequence). The CDR3 spells CATSRDTLDSSLATNEKLFF. CDR3 bases: TGTGCCACCAGCAGAGATACACTCGACAGTTCCCTTGCAACTAATGAAAAACTGTTTTTT.

V usage is TRBV28 and J usage is TRBJ1-5; D is ambiguous. The CDR3 loop spans 15 amino acids. V was clipped by 7 bases and J by 0 bases, with 13 bases between them. Germline lookup yields CDR1 MDHEN and CDR2 SYDVKM. In DNA form, the CDR3 reads TGTGCCAGCACAACCGAACTTTATAGCAATCAGCCCCAGCATTTT. The encoded protein is CASTTELYSNQPQHF.

This clone was observed a single time. The rearrangement joins TRBV28 to TRBJ1-1; tentative D call: TRBD1 (5 bases). The CDR3 extends over 14 amino acids. Per the germline V gene, CDR1 is MDHEN and CDR2 is SYDVKM. With 3 bases removed from V and 2 bases from J, the gap between germline ends came to 10 bases. For the CDR3, the DNA is TGTGCCAGCAGTTTGACGCAGGGCAACACTGAAGCTTTCTTT. Translation: CASSLTQGNTEAFF.

This clone was detected a few times. This chain joins TRBV6-4 and TRBJ2-2, with 12 bases that match TRBD1. The CDR3 spans 18 residues. Germline loops: CDR1 MRHNA, CDR2 SNTAGT. The J segment lost 3 bases and the V segment lost 7 bases, leaving 12 bases of the junction unmatched. CDR3 nucleotides: TGTGCCAGCAAACGTCCCGGGACAGGGGGCTCGGACACCGGGGAGCTGTTTTTT. The encoded protein is CASKRPGTGGSDTGELFF.